This is a list of T cell receptor beta chains from one sample in a study of shared clonotypes between healthy human individuals. Sequenced by immunoSEQ multiplex PCR; TCRdb stores in-frame clones only, minus some. The sample includes around 200,000 clones, 65% to 70% of them seen just once. The sequenced sample was memory CD4+ T cells sorted from blood. These receptors were obtained from a man aged 25-45 years in good health. CDR3s include the opening cysteine and the closing phenylalanine or tryptophan. D genes are given only for firm matches. A row's size may be missing; if present it is once, few, many or a size class.

j_call	d_call	v_call	clone_size	cdr3_aa	cdr3_nt
TRBJ2-5	TRBD2	TRBV2	NA	CASSDTRAGGSETQYF	TGTGCCAGCAGTGACACAAGAGCGGGAGGTTCAGAGACCCAGTACTTC
TRBJ2-1	TRBD2	TRBV10-3	few	CAIRRTSGNNEQFF	TGTGCCATCAGACGGACTAGCGGTAACAATGAGCAGTTCTTC
TRBJ2-1	TRBD1	TRBV7-9	few	CASSLRDRYNEQFF	TGTGCCAGCAGCTTACGGGACAGGTACAATGAGCAGTTCTTC
TRBJ2-2	NA	TRBV5-1	few	CASRHGQNLNTGELFF	TGCGCCAGCAGACATGGACAGAACCTTAACACCGGGGAGCTGTTTTTT
TRBJ1-3	NA	TRBV9	NA	CASSAGTPLSGNTIYF	TGTGCCAGCAGCGCCGGGACACCGCTCTCTGGAAACACCATATATTTT
TRBJ1-1	NA	TRBV10-2	NA	CASSELGANTEAFF	TGCGCCAGCAGTGAACTGGGGGCGAACACTGAAGCTTTCTTT
TRBJ2-1	TRBD2	TRBV28	NA	CASSLFTSLAGVDLEQFF	TGTGCCAGCAGTTTATTTACGTCACTAGCGGGAGTTGACCTTGAGCAGTTCTTC
TRBJ2-1	TRBD2	TRBV18	many	CASSKTREDNEQFF	TGTGCCAGCTCAAAAACGCGGGAGGACAATGAGCAGTTCTTC
TRBJ1-5	NA	TRBV4-1	NA	CASSQGLSYSNQPQHF	TGCGCCAGCAGCCAAGGACTCAGTTATAGCAATCAGCCCCAGCATTTT
TRBJ2-5	TRBD1	TRBV2	once	CASKGTGLLWETQYF	TGTGCCAGCAAGGGGACAGGGCTTCTTTGGGAGACCCAGTACTTC
TRBJ2-7	NA	TRBV6-5	NA	CASSPRGTPYEQYF	TGTGCCAGCAGCCCCCGGGGGACTCCCTACGAGCAGTACTTC
TRBJ2-2	NA	TRBV10-3	NA	CATSAGTGELFF	TGTGCCACCTCTGCAGGCACCGGGGAGCTGTTTTTT
TRBJ2-3	NA	TRBV21-1	NA	CASSSRQRNRNQAGGPTDTQYF	TGTGCCAGCAGCTCCCGGCAGCGAAATAGAAACCAAGCGGGAGGTCCCACAGATACGCAGTATTTT
TRBJ2-1	TRBD1	TRBV10-2	NA	CASSEQQGNEQFF	TGCGCCAGCAGTGAGCAACAGGGGAATGAGCAGTTCTTC
TRBJ2-1	NA	TRBV5-5	few	CASSSDATTYNEQFF	TGTGCCAGCAGCAGTGACGCTACGACCTACAATGAGCAGTTCTTC
TRBJ2-3	TRBD2	TRBV9	NA	CASAPGRATDTQYF	TGTGCCAGCGCCCCGGGGAGGGCCACAGATACGCAGTATTTT
TRBJ2-3	NA	TRBV29-1	NA	CSVIRSGADTQYF	TGCAGCGTAATTAGGTCGGGGGCAGATACGCAGTATTTT
TRBJ1-4	NA	TRBV2	many	CASSERAGREKLFF	TGTGCCAGCAGTGAACGCGCGGGTCGCGAAAAACTGTTTTTT
TRBJ2-1	TRBD1	TRBV2	NA	CASRGVPGGEQFF	TGTGCCAGCCGGGGTGTCCCAGGGGGTGAGCAGTTCTTC
TRBJ2-5	NA	TRBV5-1	NA	CASSPYVGETQYF	TGCGCCAGCAGCCCCTACGTCGGGGAGACCCAGTACTTC
TRBJ1-1	TRBD1	TRBV10-2	few	CASRIALGQGNTEAFF	TGCGCCAGCAGAATTGCTTTGGGACAGGGGAACACTGAAGCTTTCTTT
TRBJ2-3	NA	TRBV12-5	NA	CASGLAPNTDTQYF	TGTGCTAGTGGTTTGGCGCCGAACACAGATACGCAGTATTTT
TRBJ1-5	NA	TRBV7-2	NA	CASSPGGRGQPQHF	TGTGCCAGCAGCCCCGGAGGCAGGGGCCAGCCCCAGCATTTT